This TCR beta chain is drawn from a study of blood T cell repertoires in COVID-19. Study in general: Some COVID-19 samples were acute and others convalescent; all came from the United States, Italy and Spain. T cells, B-cell-depleted T cells, or PBMCs provided the cDNA or gDNA that served as material.

In the original processing: Using reference gene primer amplification, nucleated cell counts were estimated. The protocol was immunoSEQ multiplex PCR, while the TCRdb copy is restricted to in-frame clones and leaves out a portion. V, J and clone size are taken as reported in that table, and D and trimming were inferred from the DNA itself. The sample records 300,000 to 400,000 clones, about 87% being singletons. Seattle patients were enrolled during active infection and followed longitudinally. This sequence was found in a man younger than 40 with COVID-19, enrolled during active disease. The sample consisted of peripheral blood.

The CDR3 sequence is CASSPRGGSRYQPQHF. CDR3 nucleotide sequence: TGTGCCAGCAGCCCTAGGGGAGGGTCGAGGTATCAGCCCCAGCATTTT. The chain links TRBV6-2 or TRBV6-3 to TRBJ1-5; perhaps TRBD1 as D (5 bases). Between the trimmed V and J ends, which lost 6 bases and 5 bases, there was a span of 20 bases. The CDR3 sequence is 16 residues long. Germline CDR1 reads MNHEY; CDR2 reads SVGEGT.